The 10 T cell receptor beta chains below come from one sample, sequenced in a study of blood T cell repertoires in COVID-19 (dated by TCRdb to the early 2020s). Libraries were prepared through the immunoSEQ multiplex PCR assay. TCRdb took this table from immuneACCESS and kept in-frame rearrangements with V and J called. Such tables lack part of the clones; where checked against another copy, unresolved V genes explain under half of the gap, and the rest is unexplained. Counted in this sample were 150,000 to 200,000 clones; approximately 73% of them appeared once. The leading ten clones occupy around a sixth of the sample. Sequencing used PBMCs or T cells enriched from blood (not recorded which). These TCRs come from a woman between 45 and 65 years old with acute COVID-19.

This clone was detected a few times. The chain carries TRBV7-9 and TRBJ2-2; D might be TRBD2 (6 bases). The germline V gene has CDR1 SEHNR and CDR2 FQNEAQ (reference sequence). The CDR3 covers 13 residues. Trimming stripped 0 bases from V and 7 bases from J, with 6 bases between. The DNA of the CDR3 is TGTGCCAGCAGCTTAGCGGGAGGCGGGGAGCTGTTTTTT. It translates to CASSLAGGGELFF. The full variable domain, rest sourced from reference TRBV7-9 and TRBJ2-2, is DTGVSQNPRHKITKRGQNVTFRCDPISEHNRLYWYRQTLGQGPEFLTYFQNEAQLEKSRLLSDRFSAERPKGSFSTLEIQRTEQGDSAMYLCASSLAGGGELFFGEGSRLTVL.

J is TRBJ1-2 and V is TRBV11-2; perhaps TRBD1 as D (5 bases). The CDR3 contains 16 residues. Trimming shortened V by 5 bases and J by 5 bases, and 21 bases separated the two germline ends. Germline values: CDR1 SGHAT, CDR2 FQNNGV. Here the CDR3 DNA reads TGTGCCAGCAGCCCTGAGGGCGCGGGACGGACGTATGGCTACACCTTC. It yields the protein CASSPEGAGRTYGYTF.

The rearrangement links TRBV28 to TRBJ1-5, with D perhaps TRBD1 (5 bases). This CDR3 is built from 12 residues. Trimming took 5 bases from V and 6 from J, leaving 8 bases between them. CDR1 is MDHEN and CDR2 is SYDVKM in the germline V gene. The CDR3, as DNA: TGTGCCAGCAGTGTAAGGGGTCAGCCCCAGCATTTT. Translated, it gives CASSVRGQPQHF.

The genes are TRBV19 and TRBJ1-5; D perhaps matches TRBD1 (6 bases). The V gene's germline CDR1 is LNHDA and CDR2 SQIVND (reference sequence). There are 17 residues in the CDR3. Trimming removed 7 bases from V and 2 bases from J, with 21 bases in between. CDR3 DNA: TGTGCCAGTACCCCAGGGTTGGGGGCTGGGGGCAATCAGCCCCAGCATTTT. Its protein product is CASTPGLGAGGNQPQHF.

The chain employs TRBV29-1 and TRBJ1-2, with 9 bases matching TRBD1. The CDR3 is 13 residues long. CDR1 SQVTM and CDR2 ANQGSEA come from the germline V gene. The J segment lost 4 bases and the V segment lost 7 bases, leaving 7 bases of the junction unmatched. CDR3 sequence: CSEHRGQSYGYTF. In DNA form, the CDR3 reads TGCAGCGAGCACAGGGGGCAGAGCTATGGCTACACCTTC.

This rearrangement joins TRBV18 to TRBJ2-5; D is uncertain. The ends were cut back, 0 bases at V and 4 bases at J, with 12 bases in the middle. The CDR3 spans 15 residues. Per germline, CDR1 KGHSH and CDR2 LQKENI. The CDR3 DNA follows: TGTGCCAGCTCACCACCCCCCGCAGATTCAGAGACCCAGTACTTC. It codes for CASSPPPADSETQYF. The variable domain in full, with the rest retrieved from reference TRBV18 and TRBJ2-5, is NAGVMQNPRHLVRRRGQEARLRCSPMKGHSHVYWYRQLPEEGLKFMVYLQKENIIDESGMPKERFSAEFPKEGPSILRIQQVVRGDSAAYFCASSPPPADSETQYFGPGTRLLVL.

The rearrangement links TRBV18 to TRBJ2-5; D is possibly TRBD2 (5 bases). V was pared by 1 base and J by 3 bases, with 9 bases between. Per germline, CDR1 KGHSH and CDR2 LQKENI. This CDR3 comprises 14 residues. The DNA of the CDR3 is TGTGCCAGCTCACCACAGGCCGGGGAAGAGACCCAGTACTTC. Amino acid sequence: CASSPQAGEETQYF.

The V and J genes are TRBV9 and TRBJ1-4, with D hard to call. The CDR3 has 15 residues. V lost 5 bases to trimming and J lost 4 bases, with 15 bases between them. From germline, CDR1 is SGDLS and CDR2 YYNGEE. Written as DNA, the CDR3 is TGTGCCAGCAGTGTGGCCCCAGAGGTTAATGAAAAACTGTTTTTT. Translation gives CASSVAPEVNEKLFF.

This clone was observed a handful of times. The rearrangement joins TRBV28 to TRBJ1-5, with TRBD1 identical over 7 bases. From germline, CDR1 is MDHEN and CDR2 SYDVKM. This CDR3 is built from 14 residues. Trimming at V came to 8 bases and at J to 5 bases, leaving 9 bases not matched to a gene. The CDR3 region has the DNA TGTGCCAGCCGGCACGGGACAGCTCATCAGCCCCAGCATTTT. Its translation is CASRHGTAHQPQHF.

The chain employs TRBV7-9 and TRBJ1-2, with D tentatively TRBD1 (5 bases). Per germline, CDR1 SEHNR and CDR2 FQNEAQ (reference sequence). The CDR3 runs 17 residues. V lost 4 bases to trimming and J lost 2 bases, with 20 bases between them. CDR3 residues: CASSSLPARQRNYGYTF. In nucleotides, the CDR3 is TGTGCCAGCAGCTCACTACCGGCCCGACAGCGAAACTATGGCTACACCTTC.